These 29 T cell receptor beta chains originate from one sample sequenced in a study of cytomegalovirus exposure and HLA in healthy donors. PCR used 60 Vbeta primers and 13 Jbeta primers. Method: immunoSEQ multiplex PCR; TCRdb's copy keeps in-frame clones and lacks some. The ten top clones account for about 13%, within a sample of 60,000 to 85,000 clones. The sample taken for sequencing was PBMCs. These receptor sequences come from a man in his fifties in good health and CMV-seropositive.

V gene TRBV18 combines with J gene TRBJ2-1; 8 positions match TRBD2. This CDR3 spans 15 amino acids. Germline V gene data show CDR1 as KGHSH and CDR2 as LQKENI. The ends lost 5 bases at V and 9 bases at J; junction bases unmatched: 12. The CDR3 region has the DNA TGTGCCAGCTCAACGGGGCAGCGGGAGATAGGTGAGCAGTTCTTC. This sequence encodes CASSTGQREIGEQFF. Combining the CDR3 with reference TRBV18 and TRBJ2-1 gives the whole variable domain NAGVMQNPRHLVRRRGQEARLRCSPMKGHSHVYWYRQLPEEGLKFMVYLQKENIIDESGMPKERFSAEFPKEGPSILRIQQVVRGDSAAYFCASSTGQREIGEQFFGPGTRLTVL.

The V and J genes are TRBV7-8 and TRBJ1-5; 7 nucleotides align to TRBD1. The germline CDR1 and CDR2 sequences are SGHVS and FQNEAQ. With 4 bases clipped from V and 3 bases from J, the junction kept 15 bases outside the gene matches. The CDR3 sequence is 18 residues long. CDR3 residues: CASSSLTTGEGDNQPQHF. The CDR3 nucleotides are TGTGCCAGCAGCTCCCTTACTACAGGGGAAGGAGACAATCAGCCCCAGCATTTT. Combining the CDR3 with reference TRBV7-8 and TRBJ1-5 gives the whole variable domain GAGVSQSPRYKVAKRGQDVALRCDPISGHVSLFWYQQALGQGPEFLTYFQNEAQLDKSGLPSDRFFAERPEGSVSTLKIQRTQQEDSAVYLCASSSLTTGEGDNQPQHFGDGTRLSIL.

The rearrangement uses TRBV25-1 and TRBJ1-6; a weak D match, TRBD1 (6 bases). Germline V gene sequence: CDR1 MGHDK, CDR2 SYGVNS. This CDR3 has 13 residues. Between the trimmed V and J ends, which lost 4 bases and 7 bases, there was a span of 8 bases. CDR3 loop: CASSVGQNSPLHF. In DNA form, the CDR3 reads TGTGCCAGCAGTGTGGGACAAAATTCACCCCTCCACTTT.

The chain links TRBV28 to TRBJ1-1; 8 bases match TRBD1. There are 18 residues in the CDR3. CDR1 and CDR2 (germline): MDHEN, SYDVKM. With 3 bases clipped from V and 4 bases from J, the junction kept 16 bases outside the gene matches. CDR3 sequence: CASSLGSGTGPWGTEAFF. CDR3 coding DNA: TGTGCCAGCAGTTTGGGATCCGGGACAGGTCCCTGGGGCACTGAAGCTTTCTTT.

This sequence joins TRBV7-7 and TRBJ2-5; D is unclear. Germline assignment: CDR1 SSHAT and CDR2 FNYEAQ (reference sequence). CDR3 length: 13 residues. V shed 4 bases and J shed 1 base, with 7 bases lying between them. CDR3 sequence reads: CASSSASQETQYF. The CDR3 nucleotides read TGTGCCAGCAGCTCCGCGTCCCAAGAGACCCAGTACTTC.

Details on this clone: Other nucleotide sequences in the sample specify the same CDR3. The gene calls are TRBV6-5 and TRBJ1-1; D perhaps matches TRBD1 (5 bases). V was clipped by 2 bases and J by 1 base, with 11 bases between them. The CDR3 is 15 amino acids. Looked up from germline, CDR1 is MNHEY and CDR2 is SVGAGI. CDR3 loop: CASSYGGASNTEAFF. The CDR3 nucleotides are TGTGCCAGCAGTTACGGAGGGGCGTCGAACACTGAAGCTTTCTTT.

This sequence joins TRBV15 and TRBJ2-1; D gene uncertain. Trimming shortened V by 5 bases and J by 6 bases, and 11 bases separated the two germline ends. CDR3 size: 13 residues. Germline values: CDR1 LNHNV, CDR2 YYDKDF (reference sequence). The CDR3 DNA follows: TGTGCCACCAGCCCACCGTATAGCAATGAGCAGTTCTTC. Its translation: CATSPPYSNEQFF.

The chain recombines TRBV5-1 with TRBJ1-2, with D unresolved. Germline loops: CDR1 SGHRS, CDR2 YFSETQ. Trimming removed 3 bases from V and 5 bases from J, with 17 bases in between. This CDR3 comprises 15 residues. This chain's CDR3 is CASSSPSDGVYGYTF. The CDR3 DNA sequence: TGCGCCAGCAGCTCACCTTCGGACGGGGTTTATGGCTACACCTTC.

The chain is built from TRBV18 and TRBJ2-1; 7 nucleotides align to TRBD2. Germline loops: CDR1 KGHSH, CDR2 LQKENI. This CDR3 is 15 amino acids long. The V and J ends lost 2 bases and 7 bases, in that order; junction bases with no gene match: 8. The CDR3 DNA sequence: TGTGCCAGCTCACCAGGGGCGGGAGTTAGGAATGAGCAGTTCTTC. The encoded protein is CASSPGAGVRNEQFF.

DNA of the CDR3: TGTGCCAGCAGCTACCCTCAGGGGACTGAAGCTTTCTTT. Translating gives CASSYPQGTEAFF. The chain joins TRBV5-6 to TRBJ1-1; D is possibly TRBD1 (6 bases). The V gene's germline CDR1 is SGHDT and CDR2 YYEEEE. Between the trimmed V and J ends, which lost 3 bases and 5 bases, there was a span of 11 bases. The CDR3 runs to 13 residues.

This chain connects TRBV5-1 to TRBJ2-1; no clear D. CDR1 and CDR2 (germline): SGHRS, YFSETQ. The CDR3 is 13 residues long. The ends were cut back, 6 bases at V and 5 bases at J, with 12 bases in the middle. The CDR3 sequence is CASTVDTHNEQFF. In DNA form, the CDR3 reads TGCGCCAGCACCGTAGACACTCACAATGAGCAGTTCTTC.

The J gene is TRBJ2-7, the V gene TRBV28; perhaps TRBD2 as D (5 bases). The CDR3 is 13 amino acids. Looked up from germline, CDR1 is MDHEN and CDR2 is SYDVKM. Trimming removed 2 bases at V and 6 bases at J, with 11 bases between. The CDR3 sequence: CASSLDSGFEQYF. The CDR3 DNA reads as TGTGCCAGCAGTTTAGATTCGGGGTTCGAGCAGTACTTC. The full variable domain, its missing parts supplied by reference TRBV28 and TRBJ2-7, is DVKVTQSSRYLVKRTGEKVFLECVQDMDHENMFWYRQDPGLGLRLIYFSYDVKMKEKGDIPEGYSVSREKKERFSLILESASTNQTSMYLCASSLDSGFEQYFGPGTRLTVT.

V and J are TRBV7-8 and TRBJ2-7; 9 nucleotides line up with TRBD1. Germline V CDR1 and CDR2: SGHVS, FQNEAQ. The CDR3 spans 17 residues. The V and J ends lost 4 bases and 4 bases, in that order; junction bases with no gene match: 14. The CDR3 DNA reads TGTGCCAGCAGCTCCAGCTCCCCGGGACAGGGATGGTACGAGCAGTACTTC. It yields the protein CASSSSSPGQGWYEQYF.

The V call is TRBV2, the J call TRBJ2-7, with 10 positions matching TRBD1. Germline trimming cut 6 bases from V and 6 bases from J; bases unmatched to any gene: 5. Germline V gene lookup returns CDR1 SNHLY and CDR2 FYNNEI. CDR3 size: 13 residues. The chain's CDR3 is CASSRDRGSEQYF. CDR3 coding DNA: TGTGCCAGCAGCCGGGACAGGGGAAGCGAGCAGTACTTC.

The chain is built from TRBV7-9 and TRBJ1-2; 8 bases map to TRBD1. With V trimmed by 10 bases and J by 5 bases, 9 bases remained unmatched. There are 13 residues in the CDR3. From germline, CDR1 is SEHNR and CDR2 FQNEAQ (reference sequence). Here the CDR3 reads CATSSRGLYGYTF. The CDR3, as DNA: TGTGCCACCTCGAGCAGGGGGCTGTATGGCTACACCTTC.

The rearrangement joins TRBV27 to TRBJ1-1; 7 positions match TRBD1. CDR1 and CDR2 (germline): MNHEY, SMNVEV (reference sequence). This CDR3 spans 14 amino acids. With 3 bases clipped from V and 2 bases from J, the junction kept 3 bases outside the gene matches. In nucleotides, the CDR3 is TGTGCCAGCAGTTTGTCAGGGGGTAACACTGAAGCTTTCTTT. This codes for CASSLSGGNTEAFF.

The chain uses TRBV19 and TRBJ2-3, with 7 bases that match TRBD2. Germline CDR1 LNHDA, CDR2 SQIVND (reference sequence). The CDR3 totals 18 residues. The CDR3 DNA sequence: TGTGTCCCCAGCAAGGTGGAGGGTCTAGCGGTTAGCACAGATACGCAGTATTTT. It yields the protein CVPSKVEGLAVSTDTQYF.

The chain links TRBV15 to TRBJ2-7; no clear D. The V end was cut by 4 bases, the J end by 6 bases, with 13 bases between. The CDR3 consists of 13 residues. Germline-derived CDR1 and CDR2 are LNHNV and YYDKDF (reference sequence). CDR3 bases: TGTGCCACCAGCACCACTACGAGCAGCGAGCAGTACTTC. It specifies CATSTTTSSEQYF.

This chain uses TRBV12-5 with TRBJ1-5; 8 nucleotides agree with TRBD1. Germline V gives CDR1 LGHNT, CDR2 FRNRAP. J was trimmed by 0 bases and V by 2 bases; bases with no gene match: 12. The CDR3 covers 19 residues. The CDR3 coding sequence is TGTGCTAGTGGTTTGTCTGACAGGGGCCTCCTCTATAGCAATCAGCCCCAGCATTTT. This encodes CASGLSDRGLLYSNQPQHF.

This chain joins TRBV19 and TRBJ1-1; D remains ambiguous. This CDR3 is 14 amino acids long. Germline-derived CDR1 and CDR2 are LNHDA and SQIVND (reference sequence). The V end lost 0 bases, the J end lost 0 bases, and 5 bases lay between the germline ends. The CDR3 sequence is CASSIDRVNTEAFF. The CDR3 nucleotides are TGTGCCAGTAGTATAGATCGGGTGAACACTGAAGCTTTCTTT.

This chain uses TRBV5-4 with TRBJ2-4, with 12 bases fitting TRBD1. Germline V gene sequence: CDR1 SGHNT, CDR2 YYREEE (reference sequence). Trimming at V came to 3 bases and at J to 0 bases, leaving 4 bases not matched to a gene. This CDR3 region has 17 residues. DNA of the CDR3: TGTGCCAGCAGCTCCGGGACAGGGGGCGAAGCCAAAAACATTCAGTACTTC. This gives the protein CASSSGTGGEAKNIQYF.

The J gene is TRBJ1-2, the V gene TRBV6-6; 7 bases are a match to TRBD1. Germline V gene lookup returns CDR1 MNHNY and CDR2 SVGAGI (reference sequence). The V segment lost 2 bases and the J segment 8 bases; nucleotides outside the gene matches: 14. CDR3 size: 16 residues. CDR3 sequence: CASSYRGAGGTEGYTF. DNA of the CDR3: TGTGCCAGCAGTTACCGAGGGGCAGGGGGTACGGAAGGCTACACCTTC.

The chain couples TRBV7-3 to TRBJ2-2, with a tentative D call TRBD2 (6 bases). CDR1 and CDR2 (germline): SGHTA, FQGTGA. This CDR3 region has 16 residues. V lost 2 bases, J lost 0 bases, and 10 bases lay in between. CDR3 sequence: CASSLSGDPNTGELFF. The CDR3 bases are TGTGCCAGCAGCTTATCGGGGGACCCGAACACCGGGGAGCTGTTTTTT. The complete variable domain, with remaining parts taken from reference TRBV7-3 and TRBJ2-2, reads GAGVSQTPSNKVTEKGKYVELRCDPISGHTALYWYRQSLGQGPEFLIYFQGTGAADDSGLPNDRFFAVRPEGSVSTLKIQRTERGDSAVYLCASSLSGDPNTGELFFGEGSRLTVL.

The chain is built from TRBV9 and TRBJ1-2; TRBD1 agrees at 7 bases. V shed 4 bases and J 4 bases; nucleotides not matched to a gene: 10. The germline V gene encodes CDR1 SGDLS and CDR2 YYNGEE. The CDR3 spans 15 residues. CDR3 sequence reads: CASSNRDSFVYGYTF. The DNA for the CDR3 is TGTGCCAGCAGCAACCGGGACAGTTTCGTCTATGGCTACACCTTC.

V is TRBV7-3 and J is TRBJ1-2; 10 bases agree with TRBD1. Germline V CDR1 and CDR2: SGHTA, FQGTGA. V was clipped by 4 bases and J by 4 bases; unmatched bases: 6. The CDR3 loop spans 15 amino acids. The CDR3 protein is CASSSTGGLPYGYTF. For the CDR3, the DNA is TGTGCCAGCAGCTCGACAGGGGGCCTTCCCTATGGCTACACCTTC.

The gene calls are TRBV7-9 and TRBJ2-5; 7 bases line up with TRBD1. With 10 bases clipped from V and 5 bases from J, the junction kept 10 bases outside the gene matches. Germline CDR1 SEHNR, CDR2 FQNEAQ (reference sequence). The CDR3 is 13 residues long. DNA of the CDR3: TGTGCCACCCAGGGGGTGGGCGATGAGACCCAGTACTTC. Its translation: CATQGVGDETQYF.

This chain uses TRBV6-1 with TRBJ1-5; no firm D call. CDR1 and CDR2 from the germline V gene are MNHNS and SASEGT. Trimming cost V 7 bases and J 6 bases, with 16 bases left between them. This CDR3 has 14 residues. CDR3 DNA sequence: TGTGCCAGCAATGAGGGTCCTGCGGGTCAGCCCCAGCATTTT. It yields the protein CASNEGPAGQPQHF.

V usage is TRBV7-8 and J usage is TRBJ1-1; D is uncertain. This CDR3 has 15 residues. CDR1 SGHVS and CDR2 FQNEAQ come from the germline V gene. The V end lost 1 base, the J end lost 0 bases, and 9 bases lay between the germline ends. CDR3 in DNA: TGTGCCAGCAGCTTAGGCGGGCAGATGAACACTGAAGCTTTCTTT. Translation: CASSLGGQMNTEAFF.

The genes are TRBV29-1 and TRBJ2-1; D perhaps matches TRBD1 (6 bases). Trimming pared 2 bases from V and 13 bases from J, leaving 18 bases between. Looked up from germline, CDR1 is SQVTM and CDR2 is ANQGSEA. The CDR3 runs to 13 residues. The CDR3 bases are TGCAGCGTTGAACCTAGCAGGGGCGAGATCCAGTTCTTC. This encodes CSVEPSRGEIQFF.